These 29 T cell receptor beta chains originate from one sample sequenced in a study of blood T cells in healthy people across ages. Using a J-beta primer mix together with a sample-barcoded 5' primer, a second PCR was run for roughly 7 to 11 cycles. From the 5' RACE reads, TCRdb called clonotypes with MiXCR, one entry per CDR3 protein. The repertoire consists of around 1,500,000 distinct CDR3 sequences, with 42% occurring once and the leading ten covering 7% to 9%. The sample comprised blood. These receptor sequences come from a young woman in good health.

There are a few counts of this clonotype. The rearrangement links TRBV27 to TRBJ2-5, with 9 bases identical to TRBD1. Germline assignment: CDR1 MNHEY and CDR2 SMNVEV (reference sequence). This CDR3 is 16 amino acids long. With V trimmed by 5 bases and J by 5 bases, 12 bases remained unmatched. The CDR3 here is CASSTTGGYGWETQYF. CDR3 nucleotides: TGTGCCAGCAGTACCACAGGGGGCTATGGTTGGGAGACCCAGTACTTC.

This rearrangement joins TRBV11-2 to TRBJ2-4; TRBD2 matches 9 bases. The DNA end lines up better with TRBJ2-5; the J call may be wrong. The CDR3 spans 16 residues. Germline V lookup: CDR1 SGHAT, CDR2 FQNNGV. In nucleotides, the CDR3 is TGTGCCAGCAGCTCGAGACTAGCGGCTCAAAGGGAGACCCAGTACTTC. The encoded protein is CASSSRLAAQRETQYF.

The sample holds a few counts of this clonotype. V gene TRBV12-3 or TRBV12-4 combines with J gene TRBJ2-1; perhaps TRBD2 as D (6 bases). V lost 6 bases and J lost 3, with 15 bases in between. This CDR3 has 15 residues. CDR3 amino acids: CASSVGGPFYNEQFF. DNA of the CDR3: TGTGCCAGCAGCGTGGGGGGACCCTTCTACAATGAGCAGTTCTTC.

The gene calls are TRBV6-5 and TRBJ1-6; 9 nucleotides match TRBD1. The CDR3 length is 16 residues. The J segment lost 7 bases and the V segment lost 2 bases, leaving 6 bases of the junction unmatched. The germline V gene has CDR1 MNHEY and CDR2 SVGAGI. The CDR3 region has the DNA TGTGCCAGCAGTTACAGGCCGGGACAGGGAAATTCACCCCTCCACTTT. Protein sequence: CASSYRPGQGNSPLHF.

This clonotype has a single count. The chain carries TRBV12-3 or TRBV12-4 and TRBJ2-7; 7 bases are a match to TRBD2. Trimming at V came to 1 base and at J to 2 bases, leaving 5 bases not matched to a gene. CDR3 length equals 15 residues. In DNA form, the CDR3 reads TGTGCCAGCAGTTTAGTGGGAGGGGCCCCCTACGAGCAGTACTTC. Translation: CASSLVGGAPYEQYF.

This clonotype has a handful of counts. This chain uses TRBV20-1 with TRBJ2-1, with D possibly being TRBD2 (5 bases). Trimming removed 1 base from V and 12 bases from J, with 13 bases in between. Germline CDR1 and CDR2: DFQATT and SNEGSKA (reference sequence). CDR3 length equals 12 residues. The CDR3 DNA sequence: TGCAGTGCTAGAGTGGCGGGCAACGGGCAGTTCTTC. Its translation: CSARVAGNGQFF.

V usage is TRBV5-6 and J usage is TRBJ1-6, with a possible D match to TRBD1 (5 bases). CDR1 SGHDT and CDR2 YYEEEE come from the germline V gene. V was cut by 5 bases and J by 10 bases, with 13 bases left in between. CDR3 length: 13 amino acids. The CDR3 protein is CASSLGEGSPLHF. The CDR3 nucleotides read TGTGCCAGCAGTCTAGGGGAAGGCTCACCCCTCCACTTT.

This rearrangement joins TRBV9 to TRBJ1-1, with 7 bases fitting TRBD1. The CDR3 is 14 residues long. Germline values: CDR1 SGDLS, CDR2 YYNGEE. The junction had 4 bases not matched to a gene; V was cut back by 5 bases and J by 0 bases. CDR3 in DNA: TGTGCCAGCAGTGCGACAGGGCTGAACACTGAAGCTTTCTTT. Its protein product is CASSATGLNTEAFF.

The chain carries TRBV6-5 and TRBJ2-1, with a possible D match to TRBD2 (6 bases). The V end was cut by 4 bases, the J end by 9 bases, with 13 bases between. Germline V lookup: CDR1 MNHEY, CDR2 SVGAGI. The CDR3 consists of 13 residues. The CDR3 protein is CASSWGDSREQFF. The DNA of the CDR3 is TGTGCCAGCAGTTGGGGGGATTCTCGTGAGCAGTTCTTC.

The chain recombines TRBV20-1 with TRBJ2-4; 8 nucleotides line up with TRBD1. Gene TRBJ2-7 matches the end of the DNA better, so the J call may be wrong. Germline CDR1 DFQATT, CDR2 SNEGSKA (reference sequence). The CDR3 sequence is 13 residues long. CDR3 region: CSARETGGYEQYF. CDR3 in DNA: TGCAGTGCTAGAGAAACAGGGGGCTACGAGCAGTACTTC.

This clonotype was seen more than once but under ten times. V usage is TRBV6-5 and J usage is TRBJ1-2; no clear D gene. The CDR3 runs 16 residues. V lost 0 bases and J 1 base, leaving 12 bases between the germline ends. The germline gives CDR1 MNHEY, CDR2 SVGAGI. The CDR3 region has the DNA TGTGCCAGCAGTTACTCGTATGGAGTCGGTAACTATGGCTACACCTTC. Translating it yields CASSYSYGVGNYGYTF.

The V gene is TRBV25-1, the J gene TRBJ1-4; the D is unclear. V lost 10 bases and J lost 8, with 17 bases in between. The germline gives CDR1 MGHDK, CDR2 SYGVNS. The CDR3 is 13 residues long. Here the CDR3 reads CATLRSFGEKLFF. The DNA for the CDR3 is TGTGCCACCTTAAGGAGTTTCGGCGAAAAACTGTTTTTT.

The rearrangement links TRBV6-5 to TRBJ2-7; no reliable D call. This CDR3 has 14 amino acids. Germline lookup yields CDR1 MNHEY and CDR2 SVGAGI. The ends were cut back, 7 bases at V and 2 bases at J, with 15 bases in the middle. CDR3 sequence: CASNPGPRTYEQYF. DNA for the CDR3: TGTGCCAGCAACCCCGGGCCCCGGACCTACGAGCAGTACTTC.

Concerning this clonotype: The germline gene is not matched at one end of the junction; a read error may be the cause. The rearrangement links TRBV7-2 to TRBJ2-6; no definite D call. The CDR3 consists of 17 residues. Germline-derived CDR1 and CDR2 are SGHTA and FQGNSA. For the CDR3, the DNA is TGTGCCGGCAGCTTAGTAGGCGGTAGCTCTGGGGCCAACGTCCTGACTTTC. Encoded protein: CAGSLVGGSSGANVLTF.

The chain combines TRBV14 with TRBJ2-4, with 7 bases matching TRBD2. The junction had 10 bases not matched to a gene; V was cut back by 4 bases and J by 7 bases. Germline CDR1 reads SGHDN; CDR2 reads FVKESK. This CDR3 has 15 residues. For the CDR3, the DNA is TGTGCCAGCAGCCGCCCATGGGGGGGGATGAACATTCAGTACTTC. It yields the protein CASSRPWGGMNIQYF.

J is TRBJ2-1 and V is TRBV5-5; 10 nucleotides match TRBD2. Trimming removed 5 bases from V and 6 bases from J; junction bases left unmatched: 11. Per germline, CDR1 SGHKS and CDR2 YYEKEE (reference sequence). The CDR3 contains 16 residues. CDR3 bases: TGTGCCAGCAGTGTATCATTTAGCGGGGGGAGCAATGAGCAGTTCTTC. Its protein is CASSVSFSGGSNEQFF. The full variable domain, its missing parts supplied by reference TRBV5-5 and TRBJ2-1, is DAGVTQSPTHLIKTRGQQVTLRCSPISGHKSVSWYQQVLGQGPQFIFQYYEKEERGRGNFPDRFSARQFPNYSSELNVNALLLGDSALYLCASSVSFSGGSNEQFFGPGTRLTVL.

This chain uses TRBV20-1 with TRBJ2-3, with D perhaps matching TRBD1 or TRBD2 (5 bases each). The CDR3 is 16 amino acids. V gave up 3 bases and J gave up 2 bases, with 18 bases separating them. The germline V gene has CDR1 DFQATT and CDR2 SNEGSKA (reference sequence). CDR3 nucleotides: TGCAGTGCTAGGGCCCGTGGGGGTACAGACACAGATACGCAGTATTTT. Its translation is CSARARGGTDTDTQYF.

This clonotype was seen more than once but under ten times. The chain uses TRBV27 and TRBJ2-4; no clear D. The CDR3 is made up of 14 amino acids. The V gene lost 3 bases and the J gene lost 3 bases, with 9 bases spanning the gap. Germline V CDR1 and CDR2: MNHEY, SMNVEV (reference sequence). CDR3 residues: CASSFADGKNIQYF. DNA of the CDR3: TGTGCCAGCAGTTTTGCAGATGGCAAAAACATTCAGTACTTC.

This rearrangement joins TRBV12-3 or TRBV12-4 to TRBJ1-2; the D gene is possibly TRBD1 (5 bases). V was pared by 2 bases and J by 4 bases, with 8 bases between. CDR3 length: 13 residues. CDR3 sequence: CASSLLGGYGYTF. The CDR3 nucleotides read TGTGCCAGCAGTTTACTTGGGGGCTATGGCTACACCTTC.

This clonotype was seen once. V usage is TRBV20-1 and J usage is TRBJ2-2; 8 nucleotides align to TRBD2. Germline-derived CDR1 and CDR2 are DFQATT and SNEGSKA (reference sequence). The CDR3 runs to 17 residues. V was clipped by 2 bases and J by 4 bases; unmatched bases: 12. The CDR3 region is CSARKAVSGGRTGELFF. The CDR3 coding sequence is TGCAGTGCTAGAAAGGCGGTGTCGGGGGGGCGCACCGGGGAGCTGTTTTTT.

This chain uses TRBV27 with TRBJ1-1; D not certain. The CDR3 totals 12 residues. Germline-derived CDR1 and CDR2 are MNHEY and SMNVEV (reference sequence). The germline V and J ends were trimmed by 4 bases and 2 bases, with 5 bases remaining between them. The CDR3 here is CASSSINTEAFF. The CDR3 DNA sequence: TGTGCCAGCAGTTCAATAAACACTGAAGCTTTCTTT.

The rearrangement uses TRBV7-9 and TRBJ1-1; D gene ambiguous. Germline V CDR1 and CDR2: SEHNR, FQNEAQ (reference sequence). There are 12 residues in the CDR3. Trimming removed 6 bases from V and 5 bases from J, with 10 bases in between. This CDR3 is CASSLQDTEAFF. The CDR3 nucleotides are TGTGCCAGCAGTTTGCAGGATACTGAAGCTTTCTTT.

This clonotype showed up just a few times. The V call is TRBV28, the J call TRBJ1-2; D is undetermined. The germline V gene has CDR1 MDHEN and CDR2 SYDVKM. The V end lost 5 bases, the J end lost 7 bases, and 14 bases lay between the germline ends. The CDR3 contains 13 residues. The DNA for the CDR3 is TGTGCCAGCAGTCCCCAGGAGAGTGGTGGCTACACCTTC. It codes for CASSPQESGGYTF.

The CDR3 nucleotides read TGTGCCACCAGCAGACCCGGGCTAGCCTACGAGCAGTACTTC. It specifies CATSRPGLAYEQYF. J is TRBJ2-7 and V is TRBV15; D remains unclear. With 2 bases removed from V and 2 bases from J, the gap between germline ends came to 10 bases. Germline lookup yields CDR1 LNHNV and CDR2 YYDKDF (reference sequence). CDR3 length: 14 residues.

CDR3 amino acids: CSAVTGTSSYEQYF. DNA for the CDR3: TGCAGTGCCGTCACCGGGACTAGTAGCTACGAGCAGTACTTC. V usage is TRBV20-1 and J usage is TRBJ2-7; 8 bases map to TRBD2. The ends lost 6 bases at V and 3 bases at J; junction bases unmatched: 10. This CDR3 is built from 14 residues. Germline V gives CDR1 DFQATT, CDR2 SNEGSKA (reference sequence).

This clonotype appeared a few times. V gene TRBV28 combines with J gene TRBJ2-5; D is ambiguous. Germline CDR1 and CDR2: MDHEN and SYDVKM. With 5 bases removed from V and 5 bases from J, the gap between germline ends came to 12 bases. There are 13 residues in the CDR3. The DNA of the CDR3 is TGTGCCAGCAGTCCTGCGCGGCAGGAGACCCAGTACTTC. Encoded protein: CASSPARQETQYF. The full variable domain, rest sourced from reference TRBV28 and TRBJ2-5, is DVKVTQSSRYLVKRTGEKVFLECVQDMDHENMFWYRQDPGLGLRLIYFSYDVKMKEKGDIPEGYSVSREKKERFSLILESASTNQTSMYLCASSPARQETQYFGPGTRLLVL.

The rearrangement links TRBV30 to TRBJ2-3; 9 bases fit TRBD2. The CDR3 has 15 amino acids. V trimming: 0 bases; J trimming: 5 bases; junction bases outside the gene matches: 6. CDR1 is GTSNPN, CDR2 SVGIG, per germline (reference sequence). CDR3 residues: CAWSVGGRARDTQYF. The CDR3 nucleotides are TGTGCCTGGAGTGTGGGCGGGAGGGCCAGAGATACGCAGTATTTT. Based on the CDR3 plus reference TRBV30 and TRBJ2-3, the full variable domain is SQTIHQWPATLVQPVGSPLSLECTVEGTSNPNLYWYRQAAGRGLQLLFYSVGIGQISSEVPQNLSASRPQDRQFILSSKKLLLSDSGFYLCAWSVGGRARDTQYFGPGTRLTVL.

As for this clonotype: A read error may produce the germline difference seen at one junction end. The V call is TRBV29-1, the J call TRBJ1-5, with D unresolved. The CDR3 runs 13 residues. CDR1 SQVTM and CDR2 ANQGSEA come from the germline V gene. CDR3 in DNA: TGCAGCGTTCTGCAGGATAGCAATCCGCCCCAGCATTTT. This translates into CSVLQDSNPPQHF. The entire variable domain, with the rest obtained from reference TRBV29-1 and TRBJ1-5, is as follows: SAVISQKPSRDICQRGTSLTIQCQVDSQVTMMFWYRQQPGQSLTLIATANQGSEATYESGFVIDKFPISRPNLTFSTLTVSNMSPEDSSIYLCSVLQDSNPPQHFGDGTRLSIL.

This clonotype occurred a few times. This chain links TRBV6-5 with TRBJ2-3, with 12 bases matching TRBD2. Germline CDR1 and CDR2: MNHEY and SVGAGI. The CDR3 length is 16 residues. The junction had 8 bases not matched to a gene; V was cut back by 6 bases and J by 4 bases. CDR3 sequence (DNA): TGTGCCAGCAGCCCCGCCGGGACTAGCGGGCCAGATACGCAGTATTTT. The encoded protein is CASSPAGTSGPDTQYF.